The present entry profiles one TCR beta chain with its context. The data originate from a study of blood T cell repertoires in COVID-19. Study summary: T cells, B-cell-depleted T cells, or PBMCs supplied cDNA or gDNA.

CDR1 is SNHLY and CDR2 is FYNNEI in the germline V gene. V lost 6 bases, J lost 3 bases, and 6 bases lay in between. This CDR3 spans 11 amino acids. Profiled with immunoSEQ multiplex PCR; TCRdb holds only in-frame clones, not every one. This sample carries approximately 19,000 clones, over 85% of them seen once, and the ten largest clones take less than 6%. Sample: peripheral blood. J is TRBJ2-7 and V is TRBV2, with D uncertain. This TCR was sampled from a human donor in a cohort sampled during active COVID-19. CDR3 amino acids: CASRLNYEQYF. CDR3 in DNA: TGTGCCAGCAGGCTAAACTACGAGCAGTACTTC. Full variable domain (outside the CDR3, taken from reference TRBV2 and TRBJ2-7): EPEVTQTPSHQVTQMGQEVILRCVPISNHLYFYWYRQILGQKVEFLVSFYNNEISEKSEIFDDQFSVERPDGSNFTLKIRSTKLEDSAMYFCASRLNYEQYFGPGTRLTVT.